The T cell receptor (beta chain) under discussion was sequenced for a study of tumor-infiltrating lymphocytes in oesophageal squamous cell carcinoma. The CDR3 contains 15 residues. From germline, CDR1 is SGHTA and CDR2 FQGNSA. MiXCR, run by TCRdb on the PCR reads, gives a single entry per CDR3 protein. The table shows under 15,000 distinct CDR3 sequences, with less than 65% occurring only once. This chain connects TRBV7-2 to TRBJ2-7; D is perhaps TRBD1 (6 bases). The J call may be in error: the DNA end matches TRBJ2-5 better. Sequencing was performed on esophageal tumor tissue. The sequence was collected from a male donor with esophageal squamous cell carcinoma. Here the CDR3 reads CASSLTGSPQETQYF. CDR3 nucleotides: TGTGCCAGCAGCTTAACAGGGAGCCCCCAAGAGACCCAGTACTTC.